The rows below give T cell receptor beta chains drawn from one sample of a study of OX40 agonist ivuxolimab in advanced cancers. Sequencing was performed with immunoSEQ multiplex PCR; in TCRdb, only in-frame clones are kept and a portion is missing. Of under 65,000 clones listed, around 85% are singletons. This specimen was CD4+ or CD8+ T cells sorted from blood, taken in a trial of the OX40 agonist ivuxolimab. The receptors shown here come from an adult with an advanced solid tumor such as melanoma, head and neck, liver or kidney cancer. Each CDR3 is given with its conserved first and last residue. Each record gives: V gene, CDR3 protein.

>TRBV27
CASSSTYEQYF
>TRBV5-1
CASSLAGGAGYEQYF
>TRBV5-1
CASSLGQTRNTGELFF
>TRBV29-1
CSVDGQGAYGYTF
>TRBV27
CASHPGLHGRIFAYNEQFF
>TRBV7-8
CASSIMTGAGNTIYF
>TRBV4-3
CASSPGRPDRGNEKLFF
>TRBV18
CASSPPAGQETQYF
>TRBV18
CASSPPSRGHEQYF
>TRBV5-1
CASSPTGPEAFF
>TRBV7-9
CASSPGETQYF
>TRBV6-4
CASSDLGQFDEKLFF
>TRBV9
CASSAVGGTGTDTQYF
>TRBV5-1
CASSPGESGNQPQHF
>TRBV7-9
CASSFRGDQPQHF
>TRBV29-1
CSVDSGRGINFNEQFF
>TRBV5-1
CASSLQGAMGYEQYF
>TRBV5-6
CASSLGRTTANYGYTF
>TRBV9
CASSPSGGRGQETQYF
>TRBV30
CAWSVGAVHGYTF
>TRBV5-6
CASSSGAYEQYF
>TRBV15
CATSTRNEQFF
>TRBV6-1
CASSGNRLGETQYF
>TRBV11-2
CASSLETGGYEQYF
>TRBV7-3
CASSLRQQETQYF
>TRBV7-9
CASSRGGVSDTQYF
>TRBV7-6
CASSLRQGLGNIQYF
>TRBV25-1
CASKQGFTEAFF
>TRBV4-3
CASSQDNGGYSYNEQFF
>TRBV7-2
CASSLVGPGYGYTF
>TRBV7-2
CASSPGTGRGGYEQYF
>TRBV29-1
CSVATSGVAGELFF
>TRBV14
CASSLKPGNEQFF
>TRBV11-2
CASSSGIKETQYF
>TRBV10-1
CASRAFVGGPGNQPQHF
>TRBV30
CAWSRLNTEAFF
>TRBV6-5
CASRGSISGNTIYF
>TRBV2
CASSESFRLTYEQYF
>TRBV5-1
CASRPMGTGELFF
>TRBV9
CASSPVGGISAETQYF
>TRBV29-1
CSVDGAGGGRREQYF
>TRBV7-9
CASSLGSLGTQYF
>TRBV27
CASSLLGNTGELFF
>TRBV2
CASKVTSGGLYEQYF
>TRBV11-1
CASSLKGLAGLSSYNEQFF
>TRBV7-2
CASSLGEVQPQHF
>TRBV10-3
CAISDRQYNTEAFF